This T cell receptor beta chain was recovered during a study of blood T cell repertoires in COVID-19 (dated by TCRdb to the early 2020s). Background for the entire study: The collaborator samples originated in the United States, Italy and Spain and spanned the acute and convalescent phases of COVID-19. The prospective study material was composed of cDNA or gDNA derived from T cells, B-cell-depleted T cells, or PBMCs. Where available, HLA class I and class II types were obtained from metadata supplied by the sample provider rather than from assay-based typing. Subjects who had been exposed to COVID-19, were actively infected with it, or had recovered from it provided the deeply sampled blood TCRbeta repertoires that made up the dataset. Samples came from the ongoing ImmuneRACE study (first 160 participants) plus 1,254 subjects from 6 global collaborators. The repertoires were released in a freely available public database intended as a resource for research on the immune response to SARS-CoV-2. Nearly every sample came with metadata listing a de-identified subject ID, COVID-19 status, age in years and sex. Broad study findings and their caveats: Clinical and demographic metadata were provided uncurated, with the amount varying by source and participant.

The table lists this clone with a count of one. This clone's antigen is unknown. The record has no base qualities; no much larger clone is one base away. Samples from volunteer blood donors who had recovered from COVID-19 were contributed by a second Seattle source. Each collaborating institution followed its own protocols to collect whole blood in K2EDTA tubes. For TCRbeta analysis, collaborators shipped samples in one of three forms: frozen whole blood, isolated PBMCs, or DNA extracted from either of those sample types. TCRbeta CDR3 regions were amplified from genomic DNA using the immunoSEQ Assay, a bias-controlled multiplex PCR. Per the original workflow: The number of nucleated cells in each sample was estimated from the amplification of reference gene primers within the assay. Sequence reads were collapsed and filtered to measure the absolute abundance of every unique TCRbeta CDR3 rearrangement. For each sample, productive Simpson clonality was calculated as the square root of Simpson's diversity index across productive rearrangements. This immuneACCESS table, as held by TCRdb, lists in-frame sequences with V and J called but not all clones. Of the missing ones, under half trace to an unresolved V gene in checked studies; the others have no known cause. V, J and clone size are those of that table, while D and trimming were read from the DNA. Counted in this sample were 200,000 to 250,000 clones; about 85% of them appeared once. The biggest ten clones account for more than 10% of the sample.

The sample comprised peripheral blood. This sequence was found in a woman younger than 30 who had recovered from COVID-19.

The bases read TGTGCCAGCAGCTTAGAAGCTAGCGGAGCATACTACAATGAGCAGTTCTTC. Its translation is CASSLEASGAYYNEQFF. The chain joins TRBV11-2 to TRBJ2-1, and 7 junction bases match TRBD2. CDR1 and CDR2 are read off the germline V gene as SGHAT and FQNNGV. After removal of 0 bases from V and 3 bases from J, the junction retains 8 bases not matched to a gene. From the cysteine through the phenylalanine, the CDR3 covers 17 amino acids. Only the CDR3 DNA stays, 51 bases, in frame from base 1.